These 16 T cell receptor beta chains were sequenced from one sample in a study of blood T cells in healthy people across ages. Then a second PCR, running roughly 6 to 11 cycles, was carried out with a sample-barcoded 5' primer and a J-beta primer mix. In TCRdb, the 5' RACE reads were re-called with MiXCR into one record per CDR3 protein. The sample holds about 1.7 million distinct CDR3 sequences, roughly 28% seen once. Sequenced input: blood. All receptors derive from a woman aged 30 to 39 in good health.

This clonotype appeared a few times. The chain links TRBV30 to TRBJ2-5; 12 bases line up with TRBD2. J gave up 7 bases and V 1 base, and 19 bases lay outside the gene matches. CDR3 length: 19 residues. The germline CDR1 and CDR2 sequences are GTSNPN and SVGIG (reference sequence). The CDR3 reads CAWSGLGLTSGGDPLTQYF. The CDR3 DNA reads as TGTGCCTGGAGTGGACTTGGGCTGACTAGCGGGGGAGACCCATTGACCCAGTACTTC.

This clonotype has at least ten counts. V and J are TRBV4-1 and TRBJ2-1, with D perhaps matching TRBD2 (6 bases). V lost 4 bases, J lost 7 bases, and 20 bases lay in between. Germline V CDR1 and CDR2: MGHRA, YSYEKL. The CDR3 covers 16 residues. The CDR3 nucleotides are TGCGCCAGCAGCCTCAGGGACTTAACGGAACGGAATGAGCAGTTCTTC. Translated, it gives CASSLRDLTERNEQFF.

The sample holds a few counts of this clonotype. The chain links TRBV2 to TRBJ1-4; D call uncertain. The CDR3 extends over 14 amino acids. The germline V gene has CDR1 SNHLY and CDR2 FYNNEI. V lost 6 bases to trimming and J lost 0 bases, with 8 bases between them. CDR3: CASRERSTNEKLFF. The CDR3 DNA reads TGTGCCAGCAGAGAACGGTCAACTAATGAAAAACTGTTTTTT.

The chain employs TRBV3-1 and TRBJ1-2, with D perhaps TRBD1 (5 bases). The CDR3 has 13 amino acids. Germline V gene data show CDR1 as LGHDT and CDR2 as YNNKEL (reference sequence). Trimming cost V 4 bases and J 4 bases, with 10 bases left between them. The CDR3 DNA reads TGTGCCAGCAGCCTGACAGACGTCTATGGCTACACCTTC. This encodes CASSLTDVYGYTF.

In nucleotides, the CDR3 is TGCAGCCTAAGATCGGGGAACACTGAAGCTTTCTTT. It codes for CSLRSGNTEAFF. The gene calls are TRBV20-1 and TRBJ1-1; D unclear. The CDR3 sequence is 12 residues long. The germline gives CDR1 DFQATT, CDR2 SNEGSKA (reference sequence).

This chain links TRBV9 with TRBJ2-5; no reliable D call. The CDR3 has 13 amino acids. Germline lookup yields CDR1 SGDLS and CDR2 YYNGEE. Trimming removed 3 bases from V and 2 bases from J, with 8 bases in between. The CDR3 reads CASSGREQETQYF. CDR3 coding DNA: TGTGCCAGCAGCGGGAGAGAACAAGAGACCCAGTACTTC.

In its sample, this clonotype was seen a few times. The V gene is TRBV11-2, the J gene TRBJ2-1, with D perhaps assigned TRBD1 or TRBD2 (5 bases each). The V gene's germline CDR1 is SGHAT and CDR2 FQNNGV. Trimming pared 5 bases from V and 0 bases from J, leaving 14 bases between. CDR3 size: 16 residues. The CDR3 is CASSPRDASSYNEQFF. The CDR3 nucleotides are TGTGCCAGCAGCCCCCGGGACGCGAGCTCCTACAATGAGCAGTTCTTC.

As concerns this clonotype: Given a much more abundant clone one base away, this may be a read error. The V call is TRBV7-2, the J call TRBJ2-7; no clear D gene. Trimming pared 6 bases from V and 2 bases from J, leaving 17 bases between. The CDR3 spans 15 residues. CDR1 and CDR2 (germline): SGHTA, FQGNSA. CDR3 loop: CTSSSTGAQTYEQYF. The CDR3 region has the DNA TGTACCAGCAGTTCCACCGGCGCACAAACCTACGAGCAGTACTTC.

There are many counts of this clonotype. This chain uses TRBV2 with TRBJ2-6; D unclear. V lost 3 bases to trimming and J lost 0 bases, with 6 bases between them. CDR1 is SNHLY and CDR2 is FYNNEI in the germline V gene. The CDR3 is made up of 15 amino acids. The CDR3 loop is CASSDFSSGANVLTF. CDR3 sequence (DNA): TGTGCCAGCAGTGACTTCTCCTCTGGGGCCAACGTCCTGACTTTC.

A few counts support this clonotype. The chain joins TRBV20-1 to TRBJ1-1; weak D call: TRBD1 (5 bases). In germline, CDR1 is DFQATT, CDR2 SNEGSKA (reference sequence). This CDR3 has 13 residues. V lost 3 bases to trimming and J lost 1 base, with 9 bases between them. The CDR3, as DNA: TGCAGTGCTAGTAGACAGAAGAACACTGAAGCTTTCTTT. Residues: CSASRQKNTEAFF.

This clonotype has just a few counts. V gene TRBV3-1 combines with J gene TRBJ2-5, with D tentatively TRBD2 (7 bases). V lost 1 base and J lost 1, with 13 bases in between. Germline CDR1 and CDR2: LGHDT and YNNKEL (reference sequence). CDR3 length equals 16 residues. This CDR3 reads CASSQVGGGIQETQYF. DNA for the CDR3: TGTGCCAGCAGCCAAGTAGGCGGGGGCATCCAAGAGACCCAGTACTTC.

V usage is TRBV20-1 and J usage is TRBJ1-5, with 9 nucleotides matching TRBD1. CDR3 length: 15 amino acids. Unmatched junction bases numbered 8, after V lost 3 bases and J lost 5 bases. Germline V lookup: CDR1 DFQATT, CDR2 SNEGSKA (reference sequence). As DNA, the CDR3 is TGCAGTGCTAGCCCCGGGACAGGGAGTTATCAGCCCCAGCATTTT. Its protein is CSASPGTGSYQPQHF.

This rearrangement joins TRBV10-2 to TRBJ2-4; a weak D match, TRBD2 (5 bases). V was clipped by 1 base and J by 13 bases, with 11 bases between them. The CDR3 spans 12 residues. CDR1 and CDR2 (germline): WSHSY, SAAADI. The DNA for the CDR3 is TGCGCCAGCAGTGAGTTTAGCGATGAGCAGTACTTC. Amino acids: CASSEFSDEQYF.

In its sample, this clonotype was seen a few times. The rearrangement links TRBV5-1 to TRBJ2-7, with 7 nucleotides matching TRBD2. CDR3 length equals 15 residues. Looked up from germline, CDR1 is SGHRS and CDR2 is YFSETQ. Trimming took 0 bases from V and 0 from J; bases not matched to a gene: 3. This CDR3 is CASSLDAGVSYEQYF. CDR3 coding DNA: TGCGCCAGCAGCTTGGATGCGGGGGTCTCCTACGAGCAGTACTTC.

This clonotype has more than one count but fewer than ten. This chain connects TRBV18 to TRBJ1-6; D is unresolved. Trimming took 2 bases from V and 9 from J, leaving 17 bases between them. The CDR3 is 16 residues long. Germline V gene data show CDR1 as KGHSH and CDR2 as LQKENI. The CDR3, as DNA: TGTGCCAGCTCACCAGATTTGGGTTCTCTAAGTTCACCCCTCCACTTT. It encodes CASSPDLGSLSSPLHF.

This clonotype was picked up a small number of times. The gene calls are TRBV7-2 and TRBJ1-5; D gene ambiguous. Germline V gene data show CDR1 as SGHTA and CDR2 as FQGNSA. V was pared by 0 bases and J by 2 bases, with 8 bases between. The CDR3 has 15 residues. The CDR3 reads CASSLAPRGNQPQHF. The CDR3, as DNA: TGTGCCAGCAGCTTAGCCCCCCGGGGCAATCAGCCCCAGCATTTT.